Below are 23 T cell receptor beta chains sequenced from a single sample in a study of blood T cell repertoires in COVID-19. Sequencing was performed with immunoSEQ multiplex PCR; in TCRdb, only in-frame clones are kept and a portion is missing. The top ten hold 11% of the sample, which has about 85,000 clones, 65% to 85% seen once. Sequenced: peripheral blood. These receptors all come from a man aged 65 to 79 with acute or convalescent COVID-19.

The chain has TRBV19 and TRBJ2-1; D perhaps matches TRBD2 (5 bases). V gave up 7 bases and J gave up 4 bases, with 11 bases separating them. Germline-derived CDR1 and CDR2 are LNHDA and SQIVND (reference sequence). The CDR3 runs 13 residues. CDR3 coding DNA: TGTGCCAGTACCCCAGGCGGGTACAATGAGCAGTTCTTC. Translation: CASTPGGYNEQFF.

The chain joins TRBV28 to TRBJ1-2; no definite D call. The CDR3 totals 13 residues. Germline loops: CDR1 MDHEN, CDR2 SYDVKM. V lost 6 bases and J 4 bases, leaving 12 bases between the germline ends. The CDR3 nucleotides read TGTGCCAGCAGGCCCCAGCGCCTCTATGGCTACACCTTC. It yields the protein CASRPQRLYGYTF.

The rearrangement joins TRBV11-2 to TRBJ2-2, with 8 positions matching TRBD1. The CDR3 length is 17 residues. Germline V gene lookup returns CDR1 SGHAT and CDR2 FQNNGV. V lost 5 bases, J lost 1 base, and 9 bases stayed unmatched. CDR3 amino acids: CASSTVWTGRNTGELFF. CDR3 nucleotide sequence: TGTGCCAGCAGCACTGTCTGGACAGGGCGGAACACCGGGGAGCTGTTTTTT.

CDR3 residues: CASSELQRSEKLFF. CDR3 bases: TGTGCCAGCAGTGAACTGCAAAGGAGTGAAAAACTGTTTTTT. The chain combines TRBV6-1 with TRBJ1-4; the D is unclear. This CDR3 has 14 amino acids. V was clipped by 2 bases and J by 7 bases, with 11 bases between them. Germline V gene data show CDR1 as MNHNS and CDR2 as SASEGT.

J is TRBJ2-7 and V is TRBV11-2; TRBD1 agrees at 10 bases. The trim removed 1 base at V and 3 bases at J, leaving 0 bases unmatched. There are 14 residues in the CDR3. The V gene's germline CDR1 is SGHAT and CDR2 FQNNGV. The CDR3 protein is CASSLGTGGYEQYF. The DNA for the CDR3 is TGTGCCAGCAGCTTAGGGACAGGGGGCTACGAGCAGTACTTC. Looking up the rest from reference TRBV11-2 and TRBJ2-7 gives the full variable domain: EAGVAQSPRYKIIEKRQSVAFWCNPISGHATLYWYQQILGQGPKLLIQFQNNGVVDDSQLPKDRFSAERLKGVDSTLKIQPAKLEDSAVYLCASSLGTGGYEQYFGPGTRLTVT.

There are a few counts of this clone. Here the CDR3 DNA reads TGTGCCAGCGAAATTAACCGGGACAGGGGATCTGGCTACACCTTC. Translation: CASEINRDRGSGYTF. The rearrangement uses TRBV2 and TRBJ1-2; TRBD1 agrees at 10 bases. V shed 8 bases, J shed 7 bases, and the junction held 13 bases outside the gene matches. The V gene's germline CDR1 is SNHLY and CDR2 FYNNEI. This CDR3 is 15 amino acids long.

The V call is TRBV5-4, the J call TRBJ2-3, with D possibly being TRBD2 (6 bases). Per germline, CDR1 SGHNT and CDR2 YYREEE (reference sequence). This CDR3 is built from 17 residues. V was shortened by 3 bases and J by 2 bases, with 19 bases between the two germline ends. CDR3: CASSSPLAGLSTDTQYF. In DNA form, the CDR3 reads TGTGCCAGCAGCTCTCCCCTGGCGGGGCTCTCCACAGATACGCAGTATTTT.

The chain joins TRBV10-1 to TRBJ2-2; a weak D match, TRBD1 (6 bases). Trimming took off 4 bases at V and 1 base at J, with 10 bases between the two ends. Germline V CDR1 and CDR2: WNHNN, SYGVQD (reference sequence). The CDR3 totals 15 residues. As DNA, the CDR3 is TGCGCCAGCAGTGCGGCAGGGGTGAACACCGGGGAGCTGTTTTTT. It encodes CASSAAGVNTGELFF.

Only one count was recorded for this clone. This chain links TRBV5-1 with TRBJ1-2; D is unclear. Germline V lookup: CDR1 SGHRS, CDR2 YFSETQ. The V and J ends lost 0 bases and 6 bases respectively, with 9 bases between them. CDR3 size: 13 residues. CDR3 loop: CASSLVLDDGYTF. The CDR3 DNA reads as TGCGCCAGCAGCTTGGTCCTAGACGATGGCTACACCTTC.

This chain uses TRBV27 with TRBJ2-7, with D unclear. Germline assignment: CDR1 MNHEY and CDR2 SMNVEV (reference sequence). Trimming shortened V by 2 bases and J by 3 bases, and 8 bases separated the two germline ends. The CDR3 contains 13 residues. Here the CDR3 reads CASSLNSLYEQYF. CDR3 nucleotides: TGTGCCAGCAGTTTAAACAGCCTCTACGAGCAGTACTTC.

This clone was found once. The V call is TRBV2, the J call TRBJ2-1, with D unresolved. The CDR3 is made up of 14 amino acids. Germline CDR1 and CDR2: SNHLY and FYNNEI. V gave up 1 base and J gave up 10 bases, with 14 bases separating them. The CDR3 here is CASSEVRYRGEQFF. CDR3 coding DNA: TGTGCCAGCAGTGAAGTTCGGTATAGAGGAGAGCAGTTCTTC.

V and J are TRBV7-9 and TRBJ2-5; 9 bases are shared with TRBD2. Germline V gene sequence: CDR1 SEHNR, CDR2 FQNEAQ (reference sequence). The CDR3 spans 15 residues. Germline trimming cut 1 base from V and 7 bases from J; bases unmatched to any gene: 7. CDR3 loop: CASSLGDSGGRTQYF. CDR3 nucleotides: TGTGCCAGCAGCTTAGGCGATAGCGGGGGCCGGACCCAGTACTTC.

V usage is TRBV11-2 and J usage is TRBJ1-6, with D unresolved. The CDR3 has 14 residues. With 5 bases removed from V and 4 bases from J, the gap between germline ends came to 9 bases. Germline V gives CDR1 SGHAT, CDR2 FQNNGV. CDR3 loop: CASSLTGYNSPLHF. DNA of the CDR3: TGTGCCAGCAGCCTAACTGGTTATAATTCACCCCTCCACTTT.

V gene TRBV4-1 combines with J gene TRBJ2-1; 8 bases match TRBD2. Germline loops: CDR1 MGHRA, CDR2 YSYEKL. This CDR3 has 14 amino acids. V shed 0 bases and J 9 bases; nucleotides not matched to a gene: 4. CDR3 coding DNA: TGCGCCAGCAGCCAAGATAGGCTAGCGGGTGAGCAGTTCTTC. Its translation: CASSQDRLAGEQFF.

The chain links TRBV5-1 to TRBJ2-6; 10 nucleotides agree with TRBD2. The trim removed 4 bases at V and 0 bases at J, leaving 7 bases unmatched. This CDR3 is built from 18 residues. Per the germline V gene, CDR1 is SGHRS and CDR2 is YFSETQ. The CDR3 bases are TGCGCCAGCAGCACCCTAGCGGGGGCCCCCTCTGGGGCCAACGTCCTGACTTTC. Translated: CASSTLAGAPSGANVLTF.

The genes are TRBV3-1 (or the pseudogene TRBV3-2) and TRBJ2-1; D gene ambiguous. The V and J ends lost 1 base and 7 bases respectively, with 8 bases between them. This CDR3 region has 13 residues. Germline assignment: CDR1 LGHDT and CDR2 YNNKEL (reference sequence). The CDR3 loop reads CASSQGWQNEQFF. CDR3 in DNA: TGTGCCAGCAGCCAAGGCTGGCAGAATGAGCAGTTCTTC.

The chain employs TRBV28 and TRBJ2-3; D may be TRBD1 (5 bases). CDR3 length: 14 residues. Trimming removed 2 bases at V and 4 bases at J, with 10 bases between. Germline V gene data show CDR1 as MDHEN and CDR2 as SYDVKM. The CDR3 sequence: CASSLGARADTQYF. The CDR3 nucleotides read TGTGCCAGCAGTTTAGGGGCCCGGGCAGATACGCAGTATTTT.

The chain has TRBV5-1 and TRBJ1-2, with 11 bases fitting TRBD1. CDR1 SGHRS and CDR2 YFSETQ come from the germline V gene. This CDR3 contains 15 residues. V was clipped by 3 bases and J by 4 bases; unmatched bases: 5. The CDR3, as DNA: TGCGCCAGCAGCTCGGACAGGGGGCAGGGCTATGGCTACACCTTC. It encodes CASSSDRGQGYGYTF.

V is TRBV6-1 and J is TRBJ1-6, with unresolved D. CDR1 MNHNS and CDR2 SASEGT come from the germline V gene. The germline V and J ends were trimmed by 0 bases and 0 bases, with 9 bases remaining between them. This CDR3 spans 17 amino acids. The CDR3 protein is CASSEARESSYNSPLHF. CDR3 sequence (DNA): TGTGCCAGCAGTGAAGCGCGGGAGAGCTCCTATAATTCACCCCTCCACTTT.

In this sample, this clone turned up a few times. The V call is TRBV5-1, the J call TRBJ1-1; possible D gene TRBD1, 5 bases. This CDR3 has 17 amino acids. Germline V gene lookup returns CDR1 SGHRS and CDR2 YFSETQ. V shed 0 bases and J shed 1 base, with 16 bases lying between them. The CDR3 sequence is CASSLAVTVYQNTEAFF. CDR3 DNA sequence: TGCGCCAGCAGCTTGGCCGTGACAGTATATCAGAACACTGAAGCTTTCTTT. The whole variable domain, filled in from reference TRBV5-1 and TRBJ1-1, reads KAGVTQTPRYLIKTRGQQVTLSCSPISGHRSVSWYQQTPGQGLQFLFEYFSETQRNKGNFPGRFSGRQFSNSRSEMNVSTLELGDSALYLCASSLAVTVYQNTEAFFGQGTRLTVV.

Only one count was recorded for this clone. This chain joins TRBV11-3 and TRBJ2-7; weak D call: TRBD1 (6 bases). Per germline, CDR1 SGHNT and CDR2 YENEEA. CDR3 size: 13 residues. Deletions cut 5 bases from V and 2 bases from J, with 10 bases between. CDR3 in DNA: TGTGCCAGCAGCAGGGACAACGCCTACGAGCAGTACTTC. Translating it yields CASSRDNAYEQYF.

The rearrangement uses TRBV6-5 and TRBJ2-3; D remains ambiguous. The CDR3 totals 13 residues. Germline assignment: CDR1 MNHEY and CDR2 SVGAGI. The V end lost 5 bases, the J end lost 4 bases, and 10 bases lay between the germline ends. CDR3 nucleotides: TGTGCCAGCAGTACCGAGGCACCAGATACGCAGTATTTT. Protein sequence: CASSTEAPDTQYF.

This chain connects TRBV4-2 to TRBJ2-5; D may be TRBD2 (6 bases). The CDR3 consists of 14 residues. Trimming stripped 0 bases from V and 4 bases from J, with 9 bases between. Germline V gene lookup returns CDR1 LGHNA and CDR2 YNFKEQ. The CDR3 sequence: CASSQERGGETQYF. The CDR3 bases are TGTGCCAGCAGCCAAGAGCGGGGAGGAGAGACCCAGTACTTC.